These 24 T cell receptor beta chains share one sample of origin, sequenced in a study of blood T cell repertoires in COVID-19. Profiling relied on immunoSEQ multiplex PCR, and the TCRdb table lists in-frame clones only, not all of them. This table holds about 130,000 clones, over 65% found once. The sequenced material came from PBMCs or T cells enriched from blood (not recorded which). These receptors were obtained from a woman aged 45-59 years who had recovered from COVID-19.

The V call is TRBV7-8, the J call TRBJ1-3, with unresolved D. This CDR3 region has 12 residues. Germline values: CDR1 SGHVS, CDR2 FQNEAQ. The V and J ends lost 5 bases and 3 bases respectively, with 5 bases between them. For the CDR3, the DNA is TGTGCCAGCAGCCCCCTTGGAAACACCATATATTTT. It codes for CASSPLGNTIYF.

V is TRBV7-9 and J is TRBJ1-6; D remains ambiguous. V lost 3 bases, J lost 7 bases, and 10 bases lay in between. CDR3 length: 14 amino acids. Germline V CDR1 and CDR2: SEHNR, FQNEAQ (reference sequence). For the CDR3, the DNA is TGTGCCAGCAGCTTCGGTCAGGAAAATTCACCCCTCCACTTT. It translates to CASSFGQENSPLHF.

V is TRBV27 and J is TRBJ1-1; D gene unclear. Trimming took off 3 bases at V and 6 bases at J, with 14 bases between the two ends. CDR3 length: 14 residues. The germline V gene has CDR1 MNHEY and CDR2 SMNVEV (reference sequence). The CDR3 nucleotides are TGTGCCAGCAGTTTCTCCCGGGGATGGGCTGAAGCTTTCTTT. It codes for CASSFSRGWAEAFF.

J is TRBJ2-7 and V is TRBV19; TRBD1 matches at 7 bases. V was clipped by 6 bases and J by 3 bases; unmatched bases: 5. The CDR3 covers 13 residues. Germline CDR1 and CDR2: LNHDA and SQIVND (reference sequence). This CDR3 reads CASSRDSDYEQYF. The CDR3 DNA sequence: TGTGCCAGTAGCCGGGACAGCGACTACGAGCAGTACTTC.

This rearrangement joins TRBV10-1 to TRBJ2-3; D possibly corresponds to TRBD2 (5 bases). Per germline, CDR1 WNHNN and CDR2 SYGVQD (reference sequence). Between the trimmed V and J ends, which lost 1 base and 5 bases, there was a span of 7 bases. The CDR3 covers 13 residues. This chain's CDR3 is CASSEYSGDTQYF. The CDR3 DNA sequence: TGCGCCAGCAGTGAGTACAGCGGAGATACGCAGTATTTT.

The chain is built from TRBV4-1 and TRBJ1-2; 7 nucleotides agree with TRBD1. V lost 2 bases and J lost 8; bases outside the gene matches: 14. The germline gives CDR1 MGHRA, CDR2 YSYEKL. The length of the CDR3 is 16 residues. The CDR3 loop reads CASSQRGQAPIQGYTF. CDR3 coding DNA: TGCGCCAGCAGCCAACGCGGACAGGCCCCGATACAAGGCTACACCTTC.

As to this clone: Distinct nucleotide sequences in the sample also encode this CDR3. The chain carries TRBV28 and TRBJ2-7; possibly TRBD2 for D (7 bases). Trimming removed 2 bases at V and 5 bases at J, with 13 bases between. Germline V CDR1 and CDR2: MDHEN, SYDVKM. CDR3 length: 14 amino acids. The CDR3 nucleotides read TGTGCCAGCAGTTTAGGGGGGGCAGGGAACGAGCAGTACTTC. Its translation is CASSLGGAGNEQYF.

This chain uses TRBV10-1 with TRBJ2-1; possibly TRBD2 for D (7 bases). Per the germline V gene, CDR1 is WNHNN and CDR2 is SYGVQD (reference sequence). The V end was cut by 4 bases, the J end by 5 bases, with 15 bases between. The CDR3 spans 15 residues. This CDR3 is CASSVRGRGHNEQFF. In DNA form, the CDR3 reads TGCGCCAGCAGTGTACGCGGGCGGGGGCACAATGAGCAGTTCTTC.

The chain carries TRBV28 and TRBJ1-1; 7 nucleotides align to TRBD1. V shed 6 bases and J 9 bases; nucleotides not matched to a gene: 7. This CDR3 region has 12 residues. Germline values: CDR1 MDHEN, CDR2 SYDVKM. The CDR3 coding sequence is TGTGCCAGCAGCGACTCGGGACAGAAAGCTTTCTTT. This codes for CASSDSGQKAFF.

The chain employs TRBV5-1 and TRBJ2-2; TRBD2 matches at 12 bases. The V gene end was trimmed by 4 bases and the J gene end by 8 bases; junction bases not matched to a gene: 6. Per germline, CDR1 SGHRS and CDR2 YFSETQ. This CDR3 contains 15 residues. The CDR3 bases are TGCGCCAGCAGCGGCGGACTAGCGGGGTCGGGGGAGCTGTTTTTT. This gives the protein CASSGGLAGSGELFF.

This clone has a single count. The chain employs TRBV29-1 and TRBJ1-1; D call uncertain. Trimming shortened V by 7 bases and J by 10 bases, and 10 bases separated the two germline ends. The germline V gene has CDR1 SQVTM and CDR2 ANQGSEA. The length of the CDR3 is 9 residues. The CDR3 sequence: CSDDEGAFF. The CDR3 coding sequence is TGCAGCGATGACGAGGGAGCTTTCTTT.

The chain links TRBV5-6 to TRBJ1-1, with D perhaps matching TRBD1 (6 bases). The length of the CDR3 is 13 residues. CDR1 and CDR2 (germline): SGHDT, YYEEEE. The ends were cut back, 2 bases at V and 7 bases at J, with 12 bases in the middle. CDR3 nucleotide sequence: TGTGCCAGCAGCTTTCCCAGGGGTGTTGAAGCTTTCTTT. This codes for CASSFPRGVEAFF.

The chain joins TRBV28 to TRBJ1-1; unclear D gene. CDR3 size: 12 residues. The ends were cut back, 6 bases at V and 1 base at J, with 6 bases in the middle. Germline CDR1 reads MDHEN; CDR2 reads SYDVKM. The CDR3 spells CASSLTNTEAFF. CDR3 nucleotides: TGTGCCAGCAGCCTAACGAACACTGAAGCTTTCTTT.

The V gene is TRBV2, the J gene TRBJ1-4; D call uncertain. CDR1 is SNHLY, CDR2 FYNNEI, per germline. Trimming took off 3 bases at V and 4 bases at J, with 9 bases between the two ends. CDR3 size: 14 residues. The DNA of the CDR3 is TGTGCCAGCAGTGATATCCGGGTTAATGAAAAACTGTTTTTT. Translating gives CASSDIRVNEKLFF.

This clone was seen a single time. This chain joins TRBV27 and TRBJ2-7, with 8 bases aligning to TRBD1. V trimming: 5 bases; J trimming: 2 bases; junction bases outside the gene matches: 11. This CDR3 has 16 amino acids. Germline-derived CDR1 and CDR2 are MNHEY and SMNVEV (reference sequence). The CDR3 here is CASSPDSTGVAYEQYF. The CDR3 region has the DNA TGTGCCAGCAGTCCGGATTCGACAGGGGTAGCCTACGAGCAGTACTTC.

The chain combines TRBV3-1 (or the pseudogene TRBV3-2) with TRBJ1-2, with D maybe TRBD1 (5 bases). Trimming took 0 bases from V and 8 from J, leaving 10 bases between them. The germline CDR1 and CDR2 sequences are LGHDT and YNNKEL (reference sequence). The CDR3 loop spans 13 amino acids. CDR3 in amino acids: CASSQDGGRGYTF. CDR3 in DNA: TGTGCCAGCAGCCAAGACGGGGGAAGAGGCTACACCTTC.

J is TRBJ2-6 and V is TRBV27; perhaps TRBD1 as D (6 bases). The CDR3 totals 17 residues. CDR1 MNHEY and CDR2 SMNVEV come from the germline V gene (reference sequence). V lost 11 bases and J 2 bases, leaving 22 bases between the germline ends. The CDR3 protein is CASRETGQTTGANVLTF. DNA of the CDR3: TGTGCCTCGAGGGAGACAGGCCAAACGACTGGGGCCAACGTCCTGACTTTC.

The J gene is TRBJ1-4, the V gene TRBV20-1, with D unclear. This CDR3 spans 13 amino acids. The germline V gene has CDR1 DFQATT and CDR2 SNEGSKA (reference sequence). Trimming stripped 3 bases from V and 4 bases from J, with 9 bases between. In DNA, the CDR3 is TGCAGTGCTAGTCTACGGAGTAATGAAAAACTGTTTTTT. It translates to CSASLRSNEKLFF.

This sequence joins TRBV9 and TRBJ2-1; 9 nucleotides agree with TRBD1. The CDR3 contains 13 residues. CDR1 SGDLS and CDR2 YYNGEE come from the germline V gene. J was trimmed by 5 bases and V by 3 bases; bases with no gene match: 0. CDR3 nucleotides: TGTGCCAGCAGCGGACAGGGGGACAATGAGCAGTTCTTC. Amino acids: CASSGQGDNEQFF.

This chain uses TRBV19 with TRBJ1-1; 7 positions match TRBD1. The CDR3 is 13 amino acids. Per germline, CDR1 LNHDA and CDR2 SQIVND (reference sequence). V was clipped by 4 bases and J by 5 bases; unmatched bases: 4. The CDR3 protein is CASSNRGRTEAFF. In DNA form, the CDR3 reads TGTGCCAGTAGTAACAGGGGCAGGACTGAAGCTTTCTTT.

V gene TRBV11-2 combines with J gene TRBJ1-5; D is possibly TRBD1 (6 bases). CDR3 length: 13 amino acids. Trimming took 1 base from V and 7 from J, leaving 8 bases between them. Looked up from germline, CDR1 is SGHAT and CDR2 is FQNNGV. The CDR3 protein is CASSLAGEQPQHF. The CDR3 coding sequence is TGTGCCAGCAGCTTAGCAGGGGAGCAGCCCCAGCATTTT.

The V and J genes are TRBV24-1 and TRBJ2-5; the D gene is possibly TRBD2 (7 bases). V was clipped by 5 bases and J by 5 bases, with 14 bases between them. Germline assignment: CDR1 KGHDR and CDR2 SFDVKD. The CDR3 is 14 residues long. The CDR3 coding sequence is TGTGCCACCAGTGGGGGGGGCGATTTTGAGACCCAGTACTTC. Translated, it gives CATSGGGDFETQYF.

This clone came up a few times. The CDR3 loop is CASRPSARVGNQPQHF. For the CDR3, the DNA is TGTGCCAGCCGACCGTCGGCCCGGGTGGGCAATCAGCCCCAGCATTTT. The chain joins TRBV28 to TRBJ1-5; D unresolved. The CDR3 has 16 amino acids. The ends were cut back, 8 bases at V and 2 bases at J, with 19 bases in the middle. CDR1 MDHEN and CDR2 SYDVKM come from the germline V gene.

This clone came up a few times. The rearrangement joins TRBV28 to TRBJ2-2, with 10 bases that match TRBD1. The CDR3 runs 16 residues. The J segment lost 7 bases and the V segment lost 6 bases, leaving 11 bases of the junction unmatched. CDR1 is MDHEN, CDR2 SYDVKM, per germline. The CDR3 DNA follows: TGTGCCAGCAGCTCGGGGACAGGGGAAAACTTCGGGGAGCTGTTTTTT. Amino acids: CASSSGTGENFGELFF.